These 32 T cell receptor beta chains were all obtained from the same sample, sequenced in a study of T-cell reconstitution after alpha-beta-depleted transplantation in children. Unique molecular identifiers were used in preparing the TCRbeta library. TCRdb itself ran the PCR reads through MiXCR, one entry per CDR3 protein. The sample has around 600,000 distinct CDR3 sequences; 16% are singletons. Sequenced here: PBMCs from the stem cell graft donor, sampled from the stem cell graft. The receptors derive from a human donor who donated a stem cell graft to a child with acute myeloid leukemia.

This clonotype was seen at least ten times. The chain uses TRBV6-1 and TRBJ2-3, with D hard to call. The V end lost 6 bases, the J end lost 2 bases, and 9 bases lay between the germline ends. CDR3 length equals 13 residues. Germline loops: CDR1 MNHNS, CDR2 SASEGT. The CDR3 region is CASSSAFTDTQYF. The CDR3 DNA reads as TGTGCCAGCAGCTCCGCTTTCACAGATACGCAGTATTTT.

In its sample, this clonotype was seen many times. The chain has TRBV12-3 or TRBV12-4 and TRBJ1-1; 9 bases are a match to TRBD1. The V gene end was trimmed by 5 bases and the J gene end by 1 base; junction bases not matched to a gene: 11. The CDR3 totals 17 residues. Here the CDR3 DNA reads TGTGCCAGCAGTCCCCCGGGGACAGGGAGCGCGAACACTGAAGCTTTCTTT. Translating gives CASSPPGTGSANTEAFF.

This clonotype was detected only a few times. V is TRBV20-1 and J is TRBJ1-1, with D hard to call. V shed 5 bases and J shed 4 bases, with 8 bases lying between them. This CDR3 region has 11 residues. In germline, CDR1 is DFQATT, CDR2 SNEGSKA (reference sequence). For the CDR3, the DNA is TGCAGTGCTGGGGAATCCACTGAAGCTTTCTTT. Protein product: CSAGESTEAFF.

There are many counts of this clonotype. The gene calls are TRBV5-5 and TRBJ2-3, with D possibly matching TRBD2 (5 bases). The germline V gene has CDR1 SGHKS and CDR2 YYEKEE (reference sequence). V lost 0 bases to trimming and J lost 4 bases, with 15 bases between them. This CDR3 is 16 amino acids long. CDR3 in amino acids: CASSLDEGSVADTQYF. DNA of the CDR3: TGTGCCAGCAGCTTGGATGAGGGAAGTGTAGCAGATACGCAGTATTTT.

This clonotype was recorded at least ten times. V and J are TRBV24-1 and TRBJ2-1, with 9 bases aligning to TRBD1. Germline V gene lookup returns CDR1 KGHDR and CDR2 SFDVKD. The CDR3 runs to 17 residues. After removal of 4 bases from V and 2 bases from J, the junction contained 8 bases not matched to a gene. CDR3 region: CATSDSLGTGTYNEQFF. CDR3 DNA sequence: TGTGCCACCAGTGACTCCCTAGGGACAGGGACCTACAATGAGCAGTTCTTC.

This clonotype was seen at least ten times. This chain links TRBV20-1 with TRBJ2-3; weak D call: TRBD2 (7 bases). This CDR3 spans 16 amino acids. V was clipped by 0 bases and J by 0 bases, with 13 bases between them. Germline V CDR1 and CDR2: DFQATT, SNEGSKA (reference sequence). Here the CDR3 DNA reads TGCAGTGCTAGAGATGAAGGGGGGGGGAGCACAGATACGCAGTATTTT. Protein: CSARDEGGGSTDTQYF.

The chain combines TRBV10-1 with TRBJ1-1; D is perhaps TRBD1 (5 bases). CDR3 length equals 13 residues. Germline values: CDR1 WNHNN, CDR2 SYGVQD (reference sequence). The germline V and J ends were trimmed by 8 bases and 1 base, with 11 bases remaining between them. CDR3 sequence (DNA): TGCGCCAGCCAGAAACAGGAGAACACTGAAGCTTTCTTT. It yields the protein CASQKQENTEAFF.

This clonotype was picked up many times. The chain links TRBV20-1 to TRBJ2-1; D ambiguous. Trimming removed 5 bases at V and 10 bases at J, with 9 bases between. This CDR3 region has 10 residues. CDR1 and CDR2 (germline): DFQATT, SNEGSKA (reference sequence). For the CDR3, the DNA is TGCAGTGCTTCAAGGGTCGAGCAGTTCTTC. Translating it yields CSASRVEQFF.

The CDR3 here is CASSLAYASQETQYF. The DNA of the CDR3 is TGTGCCAGCAGCTTAGCGTATGCTAGCCAAGAGACCCAGTACTTC. This rearrangement joins TRBV7-2 to TRBJ2-5; D is uncertain. Germline V CDR1 and CDR2: SGHTA, FQGNSA. There are 15 residues in the CDR3. V lost 0 bases and J lost 1, with 9 bases in between.

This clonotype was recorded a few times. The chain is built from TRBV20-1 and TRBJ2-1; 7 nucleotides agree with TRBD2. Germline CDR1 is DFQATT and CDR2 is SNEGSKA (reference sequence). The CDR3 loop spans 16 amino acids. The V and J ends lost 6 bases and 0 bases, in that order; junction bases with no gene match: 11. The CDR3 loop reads CSAGVRGINSYNEQFF. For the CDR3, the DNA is TGCAGTGCCGGGGTGCGGGGGATAAACTCCTACAATGAGCAGTTCTTC.

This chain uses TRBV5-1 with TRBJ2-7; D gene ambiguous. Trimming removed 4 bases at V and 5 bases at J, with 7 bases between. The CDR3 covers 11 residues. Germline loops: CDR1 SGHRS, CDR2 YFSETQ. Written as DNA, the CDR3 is TGCGCCAGCAGCACTGAAAACGAGCAGTACTTC. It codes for CASSTENEQYF. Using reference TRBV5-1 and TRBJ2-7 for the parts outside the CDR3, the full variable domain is KAGVTQTPRYLIKTRGQQVTLSCSPISGHRSVSWYQQTPGQGLQFLFEYFSETQRNKGNFPGRFSGRQFSNSRSEMNVSTLELGDSALYLCASSTENEQYFGPGTRLTVT.

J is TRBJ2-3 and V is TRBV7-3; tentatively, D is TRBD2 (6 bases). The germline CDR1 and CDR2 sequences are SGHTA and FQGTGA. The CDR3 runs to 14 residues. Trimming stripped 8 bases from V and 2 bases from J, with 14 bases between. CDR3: CASRDSRDTDTQYF. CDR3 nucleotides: TGTGCCAGCCGGGACTCAAGAGACACAGATACGCAGTATTTT.

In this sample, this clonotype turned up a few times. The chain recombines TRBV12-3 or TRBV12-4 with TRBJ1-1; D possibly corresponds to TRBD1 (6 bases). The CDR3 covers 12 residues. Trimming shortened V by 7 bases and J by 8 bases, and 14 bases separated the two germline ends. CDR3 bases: TGTGCCAGCACCCCCGGACAGACGGAAGCTTTCTTT. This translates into CASTPGQTEAFF.

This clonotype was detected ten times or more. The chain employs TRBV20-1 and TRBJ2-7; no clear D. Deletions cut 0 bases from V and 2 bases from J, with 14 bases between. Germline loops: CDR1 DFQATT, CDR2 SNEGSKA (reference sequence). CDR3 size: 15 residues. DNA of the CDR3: TGCAGTGCTAGAGATCAAGGCCGCAGCCCCTACGAGCAGTACGTC. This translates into CSARDQGRSPYEQYV.

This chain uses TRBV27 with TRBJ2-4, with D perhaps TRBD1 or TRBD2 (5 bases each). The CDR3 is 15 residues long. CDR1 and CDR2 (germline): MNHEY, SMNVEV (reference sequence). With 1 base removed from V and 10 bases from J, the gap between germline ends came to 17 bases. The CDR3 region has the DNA TGTGCCAGCAGTTTATGGTTCCGGGACCGAATTATTCAGTACTTC. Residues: CASSLWFRDRIIQYF.

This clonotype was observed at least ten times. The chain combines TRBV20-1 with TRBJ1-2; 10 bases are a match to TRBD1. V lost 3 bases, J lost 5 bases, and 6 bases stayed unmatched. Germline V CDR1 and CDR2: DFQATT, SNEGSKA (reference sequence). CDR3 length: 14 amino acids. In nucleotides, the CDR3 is TGCAGTGCTAGCCCCGGGACAGGGGTTTATGGCTACACCTTC. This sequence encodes CSASPGTGVYGYTF.

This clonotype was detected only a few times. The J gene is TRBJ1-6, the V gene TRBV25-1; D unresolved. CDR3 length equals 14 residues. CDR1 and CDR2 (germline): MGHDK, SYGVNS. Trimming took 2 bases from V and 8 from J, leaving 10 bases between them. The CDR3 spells CASSENGRHSPLHF. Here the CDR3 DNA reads TGTGCCAGCAGTGAAAATGGCAGGCATTCACCCCTCCACTTT.

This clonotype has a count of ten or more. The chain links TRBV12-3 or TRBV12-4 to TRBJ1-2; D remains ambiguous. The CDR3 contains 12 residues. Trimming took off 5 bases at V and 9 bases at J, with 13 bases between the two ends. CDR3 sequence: CASSPPVGSYTF. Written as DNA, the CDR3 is TGTGCCAGCAGTCCTCCTGTCGGGAGCTACACCTTC.

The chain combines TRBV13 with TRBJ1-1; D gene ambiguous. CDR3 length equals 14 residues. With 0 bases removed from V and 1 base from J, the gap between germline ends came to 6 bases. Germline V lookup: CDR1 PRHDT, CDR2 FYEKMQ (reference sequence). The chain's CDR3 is CASSLGESNTEAFF. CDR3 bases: TGTGCCAGCAGCTTAGGGGAGTCGAACACTGAAGCTTTCTTT.

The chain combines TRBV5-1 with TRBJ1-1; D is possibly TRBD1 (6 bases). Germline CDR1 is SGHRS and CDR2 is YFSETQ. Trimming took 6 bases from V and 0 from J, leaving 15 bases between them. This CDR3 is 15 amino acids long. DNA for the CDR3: TGCGCCAGCACCCGGGAGGGGGGCGTGAACACTGAAGCTTTCTTT. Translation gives CASTREGGVNTEAFF.

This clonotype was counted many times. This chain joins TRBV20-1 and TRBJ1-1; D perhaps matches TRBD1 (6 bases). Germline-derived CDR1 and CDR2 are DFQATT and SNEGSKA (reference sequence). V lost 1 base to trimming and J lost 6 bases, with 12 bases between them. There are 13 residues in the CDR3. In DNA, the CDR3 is TGCAGTGCTAGAGGGGGGCTCGGGGCTGAAGCTTTCTTT. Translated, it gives CSARGGLGAEAFF.

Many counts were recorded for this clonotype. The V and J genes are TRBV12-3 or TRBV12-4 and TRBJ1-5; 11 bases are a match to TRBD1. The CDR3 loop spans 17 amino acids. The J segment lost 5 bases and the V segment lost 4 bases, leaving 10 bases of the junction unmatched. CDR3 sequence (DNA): TGTGCCAGCAGTTCCCCAATGGACAGGGGGCCAGATCAGCCCCAGCATTTT. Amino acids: CASSSPMDRGPDQPQHF.

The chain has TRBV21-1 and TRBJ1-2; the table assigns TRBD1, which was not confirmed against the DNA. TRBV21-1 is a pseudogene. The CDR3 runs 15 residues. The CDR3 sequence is CASSRGSTAVWGYTF. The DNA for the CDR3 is TGTGCCAGCAGCAGAGGGTCGACAGCCGTCTGGGGCTACACCTTC.

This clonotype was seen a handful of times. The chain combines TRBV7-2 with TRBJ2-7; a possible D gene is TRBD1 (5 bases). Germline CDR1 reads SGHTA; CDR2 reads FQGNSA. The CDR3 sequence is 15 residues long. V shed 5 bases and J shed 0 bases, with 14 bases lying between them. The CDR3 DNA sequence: TGTGCCAGCAGCGGACGCACCAGGGACTCCTACGAGCAGTACTTC. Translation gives CASSGRTRDSYEQYF.

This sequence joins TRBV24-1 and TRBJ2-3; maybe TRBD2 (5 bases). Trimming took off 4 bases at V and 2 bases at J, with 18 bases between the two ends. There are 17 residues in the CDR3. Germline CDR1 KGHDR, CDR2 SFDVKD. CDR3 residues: CATSDPEGRPATDTQYF. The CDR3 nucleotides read TGTGCCACCAGTGACCCCGAGGGCAGGCCGGCCACAGATACGCAGTATTTT.

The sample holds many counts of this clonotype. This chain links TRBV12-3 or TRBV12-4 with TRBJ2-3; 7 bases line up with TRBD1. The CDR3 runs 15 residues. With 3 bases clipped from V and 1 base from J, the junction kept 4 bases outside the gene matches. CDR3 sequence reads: CASSLRGPRTDTQYF. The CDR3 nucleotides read TGTGCCAGCAGTTTGAGGGGGCCCCGCACAGATACGCAGTATTTT.

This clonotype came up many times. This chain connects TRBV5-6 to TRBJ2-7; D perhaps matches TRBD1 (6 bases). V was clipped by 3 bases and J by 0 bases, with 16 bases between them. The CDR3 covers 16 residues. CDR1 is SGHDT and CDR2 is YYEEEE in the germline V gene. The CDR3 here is CASSWRDRRSSYEQYF. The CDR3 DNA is TGTGCCAGCAGCTGGAGAGACAGGCGCAGCTCCTACGAGCAGTACTTC.

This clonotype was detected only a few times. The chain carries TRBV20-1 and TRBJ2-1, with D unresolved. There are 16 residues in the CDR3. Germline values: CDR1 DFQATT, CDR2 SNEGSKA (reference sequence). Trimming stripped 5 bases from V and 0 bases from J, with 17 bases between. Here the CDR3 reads CSAQKDGRSSYNEQFF. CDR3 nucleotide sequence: TGCAGTGCTCAAAAGGACGGAAGGAGCTCCTACAATGAGCAGTTCTTC.

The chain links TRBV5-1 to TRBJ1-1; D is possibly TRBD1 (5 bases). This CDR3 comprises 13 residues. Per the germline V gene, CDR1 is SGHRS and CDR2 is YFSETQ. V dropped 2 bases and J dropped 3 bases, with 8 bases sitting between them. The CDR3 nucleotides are TGCGCCAGCAGCTTTTGGGGGGACACTGAAGCTTTCTTT. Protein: CASSFWGDTEAFF.

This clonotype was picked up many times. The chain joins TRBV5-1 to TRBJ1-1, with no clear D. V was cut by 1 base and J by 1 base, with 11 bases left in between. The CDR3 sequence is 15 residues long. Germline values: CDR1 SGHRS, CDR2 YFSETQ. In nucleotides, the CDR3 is TGCGCCAGCAGCTTGTCCGTCCCACCGAACACTGAAGCTTTCTTT. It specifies CASSLSVPPNTEAFF.

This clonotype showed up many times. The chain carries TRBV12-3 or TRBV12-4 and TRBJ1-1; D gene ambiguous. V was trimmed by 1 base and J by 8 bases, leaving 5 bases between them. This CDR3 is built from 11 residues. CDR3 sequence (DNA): TGTGCCAGCAGTTTAGAAACGGAAGCTTTCTTT. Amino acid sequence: CASSLETEAFF.

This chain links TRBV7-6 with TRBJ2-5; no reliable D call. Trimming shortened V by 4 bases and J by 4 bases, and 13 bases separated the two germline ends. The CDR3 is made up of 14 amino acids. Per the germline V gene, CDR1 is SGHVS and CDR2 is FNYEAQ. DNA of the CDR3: TGTGCCAGCAGCTGGCGGCCAGTAGGAGAGACCCAGTACTTC. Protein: CASSWRPVGETQYF. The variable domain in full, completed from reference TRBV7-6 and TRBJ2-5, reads GAGVSQSPRYKVTKRGQDVALRCDPISGHVSLYWYRQALGQGPEFLTYFNYEAQQDKSGLPNDRFSAERPEGSISTLTIQRTEQRDSAMYRCASSWRPVGETQYFGPGTRLLVL.